The 29 T cell receptor beta chains listed next were all sequenced from one sample in a study of graft-versus-host responses after intestinal transplantation. These TCRs are of unknown antigen specificity. TCRdb's table, derived via immunoSEQ multiplex PCR, lists solely in-frame clones and lacks some. This sample has about 92,000 clones; around four fifths occur once, and the top ten carry 17%. Here the sequenced sample was unstimulated CD8+ T cells sorted from spleen or lymph node cells, taken before intestinal transplant. These receptors were collected from a human donor who received an intestinal transplant.

The CDR3 bases are TGTGCCAGCAGTTCAGGGGGCTGGAATTCACCCCTCCACTTT. Encoded protein: CASSSGGWNSPLHF. The chain uses TRBV6-5 and TRBJ1-6, with 8 bases that match TRBD1. CDR1 and CDR2 (germline): MNHEY, SVGAGI. J lost 7 bases, V lost 4 bases, and 3 bases had no gene match. The CDR3 is made up of 14 amino acids.

The chain uses TRBV9 and TRBJ1-2; TRBD1 agrees at 10 bases. V shed 4 bases, J shed 0 bases, and the junction held 15 bases outside the gene matches. The CDR3 totals 19 residues. Germline values: CDR1 SGDLS, CDR2 YYNGEE. As DNA, the CDR3 is TGTGCCAGCAGCCCAGTACCCCCGGGACAGGGGACCACTAACTATGGCTACACCTTC. It translates to CASSPVPPGQGTTNYGYTF.

The rearrangement joins TRBV7-9 to TRBJ1-1, with D tentatively TRBD1 (5 bases). The CDR3 runs to 16 residues. Germline values: CDR1 SEHNR, CDR2 FQNEAQ (reference sequence). Trimming left V 1 base short and J 7 bases short, with 19 bases between. CDR3 in amino acids: CASSLVVPRRGNEAFF. The CDR3 coding sequence is TGTGCCAGCAGCTTAGTAGTTCCCCGGAGGGGAAATGAAGCTTTCTTT.

The CDR3 region has the DNA TGTGCCAGCAGCTTAGGGCAGGGGGACACTGAAGCTTTCTTT. Residues: CASSLGQGDTEAFF. The gene calls are TRBV7-9 and TRBJ1-1, with 7 bases aligning to TRBD1. CDR3 length equals 14 residues. V lost 1 base and J lost 3; bases outside the gene matches: 2. Germline CDR1 SEHNR, CDR2 FQNEAQ (reference sequence).

The chain carries TRBV10-3 and TRBJ2-7; D remains ambiguous. The ends were cut back, 2 bases at V and 0 bases at J, with 11 bases in the middle. The length of the CDR3 is 15 residues. CDR1 and CDR2 from the germline V gene are ENHRY and SYGVKD. The CDR3 nucleotides read TGTGCCATCAGTGAGAGGGTCCTCAGCTCCTACGAGCAGTACTTC. Amino acid sequence: CAISERVLSSYEQYF.

This chain uses TRBV5-6 with TRBJ1-1; D may be TRBD1 (6 bases). This CDR3 is 11 amino acids long. V lost 2 bases and J 11 bases, leaving 10 bases between the germline ends. The germline V gene encodes CDR1 SGHDT and CDR2 YYEEEE. CDR3 bases: TGTGCCAGCAGCTTACAGGGAGTCGCTTTCTTT. This translates into CASSLQGVAFF.

This chain connects TRBV5-4 to TRBJ2-5; TRBD2 aligns across 14 bases. With V trimmed by 5 bases and J by 5 bases, 14 bases remained unmatched. Germline loops: CDR1 SGHNT, CDR2 YYREEE (reference sequence). The CDR3 is 18 residues long. In nucleotides, the CDR3 is TGTGCCAGCAGTCACTTAGGACTAGCGGGGGGCCCGTCGGAGACCCAGTACTTC. Translating it yields CASSHLGLAGGPSETQYF.

This chain links TRBV13 with TRBJ2-1; 7 bases map to TRBD1. This CDR3 spans 16 amino acids. Trimming cost V 4 bases and J 5 bases; bases outside gene matches: 11. CDR1 is PRHDT, CDR2 FYEKMQ, per germline (reference sequence). In nucleotides, the CDR3 is TGTGCCAGCAGCTCCCATCCGGGACAGCTAAACAATGAGCAGTTCTTC. Its protein is CASSSHPGQLNNEQFF.

The chain uses TRBV19 and TRBJ2-2, with D perhaps matching TRBD1 or TRBD2 (5 bases each). Trimming took 3 bases from V and 1 from J, leaving 27 bases between them. Germline CDR1 and CDR2: LNHDA and SQIVND (reference sequence). CDR3 length: 21 residues. DNA of the CDR3: TGTGCCAGTAGTATGCCGAGGTGGACCCAAGCCGGGACCCGGAACACCGGGGAGCTGTTTTTT. Protein sequence: CASSMPRWTQAGTRNTGELFF.

The chain combines TRBV7-9 with TRBJ1-2; the match to TRBD1 covers 11 bases. CDR3 length equals 17 residues. CDR1 is SEHNR and CDR2 is FQNEAQ in the germline V gene (reference sequence). Trimming at V came to 1 base and at J to 6 bases, leaving 10 bases not matched to a gene. CDR3 in amino acids: CASSLGNSGTGGDGYTF. The CDR3 DNA reads as TGTGCCAGCAGCTTAGGGAATTCTGGGACAGGGGGAGATGGCTACACCTTC.

V usage is TRBV7-6 and J usage is TRBJ2-7; D remains unclear. V was pared by 5 bases and J by 2 bases, with 19 bases between. CDR3 length: 16 amino acids. Germline loops: CDR1 SGHVS, CDR2 FNYEAQ. The CDR3 region is CASSIDGRVTPYEQYF. DNA of the CDR3: TGTGCCAGCAGCATCGACGGCCGGGTCACACCCTACGAGCAGTACTTC. The full variable domain, its missing parts supplied by reference TRBV7-6 and TRBJ2-7, is GAGVSQSPRYKVTKRGQDVALRCDPISGHVSLYWYRQALGQGPEFLTYFNYEAQQDKSGLPNDRFSAERPEGSISTLTIQRTEQRDSAMYRCASSIDGRVTPYEQYFGPGTRLTVT.

The chain links TRBV2 to TRBJ2-1; 11 bases are shared with TRBD2. CDR3 size: 14 residues. Germline loops: CDR1 SNHLY, CDR2 FYNNEI. V lost 10 bases to trimming and J lost 7 bases; unmatched junction nucleotides: 9. The CDR3 coding sequence is TGTGCCACCTTTCTAGCGGGGGGTAGGAATGAGCAGTTCTTC. Residues: CATFLAGGRNEQFF.

The chain has TRBV7-2 and TRBJ2-5; D may be TRBD2 (6 bases). With the DNA end fitting TRBJ2-7 better, the J assignment may be wrong. The CDR3 loop spans 16 amino acids. From germline, CDR1 is SGHTA and CDR2 FQGNSA. The chain's CDR3 is CASSPVEGRSYYEQYF. The CDR3 bases are TGTGCCAGCAGCCCCGTGGAGGGCCGGAGTTACTACGAGCAGTACTTC.

The chain has TRBV10-2 and TRBJ1-5, with 7 bases lining up with TRBD1. V dropped 5 bases and J dropped 2; count of bases not matched to a gene: 6. This CDR3 is 15 amino acids long. Germline assignment: CDR1 WSHSY and CDR2 SAAADI. The CDR3 DNA reads TGCGCCAGCAGTCCCTTCGGGACAGGCAATCAGCCCCAGCATTTT. Protein sequence: CASSPFGTGNQPQHF.

Only one count was recorded for this clone. The J gene is TRBJ2-1, the V gene TRBV7-3; unclear D gene. This CDR3 is built from 13 residues. CDR1 and CDR2 from the germline V gene are SGHTA and FQGTGA. The V end lost 2 bases, the J end lost 6 bases, and 8 bases lay between the germline ends. The CDR3 DNA is TGTGCCAGCAGCTTACTTAAGGGCAATGAGCAGTTCTTC. Amino acid sequence: CASSLLKGNEQFF.

The chain uses TRBV28 and TRBJ2-5, with TRBD2 identical over 12 bases. The CDR3 covers 17 residues. J lost 5 bases, V lost 7 bases, and 14 bases had no gene match. Germline lookup yields CDR1 MDHEN and CDR2 SYDVKM. CDR3 DNA sequence: TGTGCCAGCACACCTAGACTAGCGGGAGCTCGAATGGAGACCCAGTACTTC. It codes for CASTPRLAGARMETQYF.

V gene TRBV19 combines with J gene TRBJ1-6, with 7 bases aligning to TRBD1. The CDR3 has 13 residues. Trimming took 7 bases from V and 4 from J; bases not matched to a gene: 1. CDR1 is LNHDA and CDR2 is SQIVND in the germline V gene (reference sequence). CDR3 loop: CASMGQYNSPLHF. The DNA for the CDR3 is TGTGCCAGTATGGGACAGTATAATTCACCCCTCCACTTT.

This chain uses TRBV5-4 with TRBJ1-1; 8 bases align to TRBD1. Germline loops: CDR1 SGHNT, CDR2 YYREEE (reference sequence). This CDR3 has 13 amino acids. V shed 3 bases, J shed 11 bases, and the junction held 9 bases outside the gene matches. The CDR3 loop reads CASSSGQGIEAFF. CDR3 nucleotides: TGTGCCAGCAGCTCAGGACAGGGCATAGAGGCTTTCTTT.

This clone was counted a few times. CDR3 protein: CASSLTGTGAYEQYF. CDR3 nucleotide sequence: TGTGCCAGCAGTCTGACCGGGACAGGCGCTTACGAGCAGTACTTC. J is TRBJ2-7 and V is TRBV6-5, with TRBD1 matching 8 bases. CDR1 and CDR2 from the germline V gene are MNHEY and SVGAGI. V was clipped by 5 bases and J by 4 bases; unmatched bases: 10. The CDR3 runs 15 residues.

The V gene is TRBV27, the J gene TRBJ2-5, with 7 bases lining up with TRBD2. This CDR3 comprises 15 residues. Looked up from germline, CDR1 is MNHEY and CDR2 is SMNVEV (reference sequence). V shed 5 bases and J 5 bases; nucleotides not matched to a gene: 11. CDR3 nucleotide sequence: TGTGCCAGCAGTGTGACCCCTAGCGGCCGGGAGACCCAGTACTTC. The encoded protein is CASSVTPSGRETQYF.

The genes are TRBV5-5 and TRBJ2-7; possibly TRBD2 for D (7 bases). Trimming pared 0 bases from V and 3 bases from J, leaving 13 bases between. CDR1 is SGHKS, CDR2 YYEKEE, per germline (reference sequence). This CDR3 comprises 15 residues. The CDR3 loop reads CASSLGGGRIYEQYF. In DNA form, the CDR3 reads TGTGCCAGCAGCTTGGGCGGGGGCCGAATCTACGAGCAGTACTTC.

J is TRBJ2-1 and V is TRBV30, with unresolved D. CDR3 length: 12 residues. Trimming took off 2 bases at V and 4 bases at J, with 6 bases between the two ends. Germline lookup yields CDR1 GTSNPN and CDR2 SVGIG (reference sequence). For the CDR3, the DNA is TGTGCCTGGAGTCCCCTTTACAATGAGCAGTTCTTC. This codes for CAWSPLYNEQFF.

The chain couples TRBV7-3 to TRBJ2-3; D perhaps matches TRBD2 (5 bases). This CDR3 spans 13 amino acids. Trimming pared 4 bases from V and 0 bases from J, leaving 5 bases between. The germline CDR1 and CDR2 sequences are SGHTA and FQGTGA. CDR3: CASSWTSTDTQYF. The CDR3 nucleotides are TGTGCCAGCAGCTGGACTAGCACAGATACGCAGTATTTT.

The genes are TRBV4-1 and TRBJ2-1; D remains ambiguous. The length of the CDR3 is 14 residues. The ends were cut back, 4 bases at V and 14 bases at J, with 21 bases in the middle. Germline-derived CDR1 and CDR2 are MGHRA and YSYEKL. CDR3 bases: TGCGCCAGCAGCCTAAATGAGCCCTTAGCCGTAGAGTTCTTC. As protein: CASSLNEPLAVEFF.

The CDR3 bases are TGTGCCAGCAGTACCCCACTAGCGGGGGGGCTTAATGAGCAGTTCTTC. Its protein is CASSTPLAGGLNEQFF. The chain couples TRBV27 to TRBJ2-1; 13 nucleotides agree with TRBD2. This CDR3 spans 16 amino acids. Germline V gives CDR1 MNHEY, CDR2 SMNVEV (reference sequence). J gave up 7 bases and V 5 bases, and 8 bases lay outside the gene matches.

The genes are TRBV5-1 and TRBJ2-3; unclear D gene. There are 13 residues in the CDR3. Germline CDR1 and CDR2: SGHRS and YFSETQ. V gave up 1 base and J gave up 5 bases, with 8 bases separating them. The CDR3 reads CASSLSIEDTQYF. The CDR3 nucleotides read TGCGCCAGCAGCTTGTCGATCGAAGATACGCAGTATTTT.

This clone occurred once. This chain links TRBV28 with TRBJ2-3; tentative D call: TRBD2 (5 bases). Trimming removed 2 bases from V and 4 bases from J, with 7 bases in between. The V gene's germline CDR1 is MDHEN and CDR2 SYDVKM. There are 13 residues in the CDR3. CDR3 sequence: CASSLVGADTQYF. The CDR3 region has the DNA TGTGCCAGCAGTTTAGTCGGGGCAGATACGCAGTATTTT.

This sequence joins TRBV5-6 and TRBJ1-5, with 7 bases matching TRBD1. The V segment lost 0 bases and the J segment 4 bases; nucleotides outside the gene matches: 1. Germline loops: CDR1 SGHDT, CDR2 YYEEEE. The CDR3 is made up of 14 amino acids. CDR3 sequence (DNA): TGTGCCAGCAGCTTGGGGACAGGAAATCAGCCCCAGCATTTT. Its protein is CASSLGTGNQPQHF.

As regards this clone: In the same sample, other DNA sequences code for this CDR3. This chain links TRBV28 with TRBJ2-7; TRBD1 aligns across 7 bases. J lost 0 bases, V lost 6 bases, and 5 bases had no gene match. This CDR3 is 14 amino acids long. Germline V CDR1 and CDR2: MDHEN, SYDVKM. Here the CDR3 DNA reads TGTGCCAGCAGCCCAGGGACAGACTCCTACGAGCAGTACTTC. This sequence encodes CASSPGTDSYEQYF.